What follows describes a single T cell receptor beta chain. The table came from immunoSEQ multiplex PCR; TCRdb's copy has only in-frame clones and leaves some out. The repertoire includes fewer than 90,000 clones, about 80% of them detected once, and under 30% sits in the top ten. The sample is drawn from a study of control samples from healthy donors and cancer patients. Between the trimmed V and J ends, which lost 1 base and 10 bases, there was a span of 14 bases. CDR1 and CDR2 (germline): MNHEY, SVGEGT. The CDR3 runs 15 residues. Sample: blood. This sequence was found in a man aged 50 to 59 in good health. This chain uses TRBV6-2 or TRBV6-3 with TRBJ1-6; D is unclear. CDR3 nucleotides: TGTGCCAGCAGTTACTTGAGAGGGCAGGACTCACCCCTCCACTTT. The encoded protein is CASSYLRGQDSPLHF.